Given below is one T cell receptor (beta chain) in context. Its target is not known. People who had autoimmune disease history or systemic immunosuppression were excluded. Trimming removed 4 bases at V and 1 base at J, with 10 bases between. CDR1 and CDR2 (germline): SGHAT, FQNNGV. There are 14 residues in the CDR3. Assay: immunoSEQ multiplex PCR; the TCRdb copy retains only in-frame clones and omits some. The sample shows about 60,000 clones, about 85% of them seen only once. The data derive from a study of OX40 agonist ivuxolimab in advanced cancers. Looking at the study overall: Ivuxolimab was administered intravenously to patients at 0.01 to 10 mg/kg every 2 weeks.

General study results and limits: CD4+ and CD8+ T cells in blood underwent clonal expansion by week 6 at 0.1 to 3.0 mg/kg.

The clonotype comes from an adult with an advanced solid tumor such as melanoma, head and neck, liver or kidney cancer. The source material was CD4+ or CD8+ T cells sorted from blood, sampled in a trial of the OX40 agonist ivuxolimab. V usage is TRBV11-2 and J usage is TRBJ1-1; D might be TRBD1 (5 bases). This CDR3 reads CASSSNGANTEAFF. CDR3 DNA: TGTGCCAGCAGCTCCAACGGGGCGAACACTGAAGCTTTCTTT. Full variable domain (outside the CDR3, taken from reference TRBV11-2 and TRBJ1-1): EAGVAQSPRYKIIEKRQSVAFWCNPISGHATLYWYQQILGQGPKLLIQFQNNGVVDDSQLPKDRFSAERLKGVDSTLKIQPAKLEDSAVYLCASSSNGANTEAFFGQGTRLTVV.